This TCR beta chain was found in a study of T cells in Graves' hyperthyroidism and ophthalmopathy. Regarding the study as a whole: Classification by a 13 V-J model distinguished ophthalmopathy from stable hyperthyroidism.

Clinical symptoms, serum thyroxine and TRAb, thyroid ultrasound and orbital computed tomography were used for the diagnoses. Isolation of PBMCs was performed on 8.5 to 10 ml fresh peripheral blood. About this clonotype: Antigen unknown.

The CDR3 loop spans 14 amino acids. The V gene's germline CDR1 is SNHLY and CDR2 FYNNEI. V was shortened by 2 bases and J by 2 bases, with 10 bases between the two germline ends. From RNA transcripts, TCR beta CDR3 regions were amplified. The TCR CDR3 was amplified in a first-round RT-PCR using the HTBI primer set. One entry per CDR3 protein results from TCRdb running MiXCR on the multiplex PCR reads. The data show 550,000 to 650,000 distinct CDR3 sequences, around 15% seen once. Sequencing used blood. The sequence came from a woman aged 40 to 50 with Graves' hyperthyroidism. The rearrangement joins TRBV2 to TRBJ2-7, with D maybe TRBD1 (5 bases). The CDR3 spells CASSESGAPYEQYF. In nucleotides, the CDR3 is TGTGCCAGCAGTGAAAGTGGGGCGCCCTACGAGCAGTACTTC.